Sequencing of this T cell receptor beta chain was carried out in a study of cytomegalovirus exposure and HLA in healthy donors (dated by TCRdb to 2015 to 2018). Background for the entire study: According to an earlier analysis of several hundred of the donors, about 180 million T cells yielded 120 million or so unique TCR beta sequences and around 280 Gb of sequence data. The number of typed donors differed by locus: about 620-640 for A, B, C, DRB1 and DQB1; some 500 for DQA1; roughly 600 for DPA1; and approximately 450 for DPB1. Approximately 330 gigabases of sequencing data and approximately 91 million unique TCR sequences made up an early release that covered some 640 HLA-typed donors. The aim of the study was to test whether cataloging public T cell receptors could identify signatures of past pathogen exposure. In an earlier analysis of roughly 540 of the donors, high-throughput TCR beta sequencing was used to judge whether each TCR beta V gene segment behaved as functional or pseudogenic. All discovery cohort repertoires had been generated on a single sequencing platform. A separate validation cohort of about 110 different subjects was used in addition to the roughly 670-subject first cohort. Among about 400 genotyped donors of the cohort, an average of approximately 240,000 unique TCR beta nucleotide sequences was sequenced per donor, of which 15% to 20% were non-productive. Because of strong linkage in the cohort, roughly five DR-DQ haplotypes were treated as single units for association and clustering. Donor age, sex, ethnicity and CMV serostatus were compiled alongside the repertoire data. Genome-wide SNP genotypes for about 60% of the 666 donors were used in a later genetic analysis, which treated that subset as a discovery cohort. To study patterns of TCR occurrence, a later analysis re-analyzed previously published TCR beta repertoires from under 750 donors and added high-resolution HLA genotyping. The T cell repertoires of about 700 subjects were profiled by immunosequencing and related to cytomegalovirus serostatus. Of the 300 to 400 genotyped donors, about 84% fell in the genetic ancestry cluster associated with self-reported Caucasian donors. Rather than using new phenotypic data, the later analysis identified candidate immune exposures from TCR beta sequences and from how often those sequences occurred across donors. Class I and class II HLA loci were covered by the typing at four-digit resolution. To predict cytomegalovirus infection status, the study combined high-throughput TCR immunosequencing, statistical association of individual TCRs with disease status, and machine learning.

The cohort comprised fewer than 750 healthy bone marrow donors. At the time of sampling, every cohort member was nominally healthy, though immune exposures that went unrecorded were likely present. The donor was CMV seronegative and was included in the group of 352 seronegative cohort members. A peripheral blood sample was collected from each donor, and TCR beta sequencing was performed on peripheral blood mononuclear cells. Genomic DNA extraction from the blood cell samples was performed with the Qiagen DNeasy Blood Extraction Kit. The library was built by means of the immunoSEQ multiplex PCR assay. The multiplex PCR relied on a mix of 60 forward primers for TCR Vbeta segments and 13 reverse primers for TCR Jbeta segments. The CDR3 region of rearranged TCR beta genes was amplified from genomic DNA by a multiplex PCR assay. Amplified TCR beta libraries were sequenced as 87-base-pair reads on the Illumina HiSeq System. Regarding the original processing steps: Across the 700 or so repertoires, a later analysis counted tens of millions of unique TCR beta chains, approximately 10 million of which were shared by at least two donors. Raw reads were error-corrected and collapsed into unique sequences with a nearest-neighbor algorithm that merged closely related sequences to remove PCR and sequencing errors. V, D and J gene segments were assigned by aligning CDR3 sequences to IMGT reference sequences. For a sequence to be retained, a match of at least six nucleotides was required to both a V gene segment and a J gene segment. A rearrangement was called productive if the CDR3 had no stop codons and remained in frame with V and J, and every other rearrangement was called non-productive. CDR3 was defined by IMGT convention, running from the second conserved V-encoded cysteine to the conserved J-encoded phenylalanine. In an earlier analysis of around 640 of the donors, sequences lacking an unambiguous match to a single V gene segment were excluded. An earlier analysis of over 450 of the donors classified V segments as functional when productive rearrangements were above 56.7% and as segregating when the standard deviation between donors was above 5%. A statistical classification framework was built to diagnose cytomegalovirus status from the catalog of TCR beta chain sequences. V and J gene assignment, in a later analysis, came from comparing TCR nucleotide sequences with IMGT/GENE-DB human TR gene sequences. In a later analysis, CDR3 sequences and most-parsimonious VDJ recombination scenarios were assigned using the TCRdist pipeline. A later analysis defined each TCR beta chain by its CDR3 amino acid sequence plus V-gene family, and excluded reads lacking a unique V-gene family. As a way to deal with suspected cross-contamination and a sequencing artifact, a later analysis dropped more than 500 nucleotide sequences that were highly shared and had low generation probability. In a later analysis, a clonal expansion index for each public chain was calculated from normalized within-repertoire ranks of inferred template counts. A later analysis computed generation probabilities with a VDJ recombination model fitted to out-of-frame rearrangements, and checked the results against IGoR. A later analysis scored TCR-TCR, TCR-HLA and TCR-CMV co-occurrence with hypergeometric tests, applying a repertoire-size bias correction to TCR pairs. In a later analysis, false discovery rates were estimated by permuting HLA or CMV assignments 20 times. A later analysis grouped co-occurring TCRs with DBSCAN, adding TCRdist sequence similarity when clustering within HLA-allele-positive subsets. For co-occurrence clustering, repertoires with fewer than 30,000 or more than 120,000 public chains were excluded, along with roughly five repertoires with anomalous nucleotide sharing. TCRdb took this table from immuneACCESS and kept in-frame rearrangements with V and J called. Such tables lack part of the clones; where checked against another copy, unresolved V genes explain under half of the gap, and the rest is unexplained. The V and J calls and clone size were taken over from that table, and D and trimming were inferred from the DNA. The sample yields 150,000 to 200,000 clones; nearly 80% were counted once. The top ten constitute about 15% of the sample.

Worth noting for this clone: The antigen this receptor binds is unknown. Nothing much larger sits one base from this clone, and base qualities are not available.

What the work shows at the level of the full study, not this receptor alone: Only TCR beta chains were sequenced in this cohort, and the absence of alpha or paired-chain data limited detectable features. According to the authors, the approach could potentially be generalized to other disease states and immunological phenotypes. In a later analysis, HLA-associated TCR beta chains were found to be more clonally expanded and to have lower generation probabilities than equally common non-associated chains. Because counts were too low, some 17 rarely observed V segments, including chromosome 9 orphons, were left out of the earlier analysis of a few hundred of the donors. When HLA alleles, especially DR and DQ, strongly co-occurred, attributing TCR associations to individual alleles was difficult. For the cohort, immune exposure information was limited to CMV serostatus. The presence/absence analyses assumed that sequencing depth was roughly uniform across donors, and that assumption may not be true. A further reported finding was that TCR beta sequences accurately predicted the HLA-A and HLA-B alleles for most subjects in the first cohort. In vitro tests confirmed that a few of the cytomegalovirus-associated TCR beta chains recognize cytomegalovirus antigens. A later analysis associated some 17,000 TCR beta sequences with specific HLA alleles at a false discovery rate of 0.05. HLA typing was unavailable for some donors at each locus, so association tests used only the typed subset. According to a later genetic analysis, donors in an Asian-associated ancestry cluster had fewer N-insertions in productive TCRs than the roughly 660-donor mean. Several of the top co-occurrence clusters appeared to be linked to parvovirus B19, influenza, CMV and Epstein-Barr virus, according to a later analysis. Some IMGT-functional V segments, including TRBV6-2 and TRBV6-3, could not be told apart with the 87-base-pair reads, so those segments were excluded. Broadly in line with IMGT annotations, most TCR beta V segments showed up in productive rearrangements about 90% or about 30% of the time in an earlier analysis of some 590 of the donors. Most TCR sequences were observed very rarely across donors, whereas some public TCRs were present in many individuals. In the study, about 150 TCR beta chains were listed as associated with cytomegalovirus. A group of highly shared sequence variants was considered likely to be a technical artifact of the sequencing pipeline. In a later analysis, TCR association rates were found to vary across HLA loci, with the most associated TCRs seen for DRB1 alleles and the fewest for HLA-C alleles. In a later analysis, most CMV-associated TCR beta chains were found to appear HLA-restricted, with HLA associations seemingly driven largely by CMV exposure. A later genetic analysis associated a missense DCLRE1C variant with V-gene and J-gene trimming of TCR beta chains, and an independent cohort replicated the association. The classifier was reported to diagnose cytomegalovirus status with high specificity and sensitivity in both the original cohort and the validation cohort. Linkage disequilibrium might explain the correlated functional status among segregating V segments, but an unknown experimental factor could not be excluded.

V is reduced by 2 bases and J by 5 bases, leaving a spacing of 11 bases between them. From a lookup of the germline V gene (reference sequence), CDR1 and CDR2 are SGHNT and YYREEE. The CDR3 holds 13 amino acids from the cysteine to the phenylalanine. Only the CDR3 DNA stays, 39 bases, in frame from base 1. This sequence originates from a woman aged 40-49 years in good health and CMV-seronegative. Material: PBMCs. The chain joins TRBV5-4 to TRBJ2-7; a tentative D call is TRBD2 (6 bases match). CDR3 reads: CASSLGDLNEQYF. The DNA sequence is given as TGTGCCAGCAGCTTAGGGGACTTGAACGAGCAGTACTTC.